This T cell receptor (beta chain) stems from a study of OX40 agonist ivuxolimab in advanced cancers. About the research overall: Recorded diagnoses for dose-escalation patients were hepatocellular carcinoma, melanoma, renal cell or head and neck cancer.

TCRdb's table, derived via immunoSEQ multiplex PCR, lists solely in-frame clones and lacks some. The sample contains 55,000 to 80,000 clones, roughly 89% of which appear only once. General study points: CD4+ and CD8+ blood T cells expanded clonally by week 6 at 0.1 to 3.0 mg/kg.

V shed 2 bases and J shed 2 bases, with 12 bases lying between them. Germline V gene data show CDR1 as ENHRY and CDR2 as SYGVKD. This CDR3 has 15 amino acids. Points on this clone: Its cognate antigen is unknown.

The chain combines TRBV10-3 with TRBJ2-5; either TRBD1 or TRBD2 may supply D (5 bases each). The receptor was isolated from an adult with an advanced solid tumor such as melanoma, head and neck, liver or kidney cancer. The sample consisted of CD4+ or CD8+ T cells sorted from blood, taken in a trial of the OX40 agonist ivuxolimab. The CDR3 reads CAISEGPGTQETQYF. The CDR3, as DNA: TGTGCCATCAGTGAGGGTCCGGGGACGCAAGAGACCCAGTACTTC.